Listed below are T cell receptor beta chains from one sample, sequenced in a study of cytomegalovirus exposure and HLA in healthy donors. Using immunoSEQ multiplex PCR, the repertoire was profiled, and TCRdb retains in-frame clones only, with some absent. The table includes approximately 88,000 clones, approximately 96% detected once. Sequences were obtained from PBMCs. Receptors originate from a woman between 18 and 29 years old in good health and CMV-seronegative. Both conserved end residues are part of each CDR3. The D gene is left open where the match is weak. Clone size is shown for a subset of rows, as once, few, many or a class of expanded clone.

>TRBV7-9|TRBJ1-1|-|-
CASSTGQSTEAFF
TGTGCCAGCAGCACTGGACAGAGCACTGAAGCTTTCTTT
>TRBV2|TRBJ2-5|-|-
CATRQDGGETQYF
TGTGCCACCCGACAGGACGGAGGAGAGACCCAGTACTTC
>TRBV28|TRBJ2-7|-|-
CASSVTREQYF
TGTGCCAGCAGTGTGACAAGGGAGCAGTACTTC
>TRBV6-1|TRBJ2-5|-|-
CASSEALRETQYF
TGTGCCAGCAGTGAAGCGTTGCGAGAGACCCAGTACTTC
>TRBV19|TRBJ1-4|-|-
CASTANRNPNEKLFF
TGTGCCAGCACCGCTAACAGGAACCCAAATGAAAAACTGTTTTTT
>TRBV4-1|TRBJ2-2|-|TRBD1
CASSQEERQGRLTGELFF
TGCGCCAGCAGCCAAGAAGAGAGACAGGGAAGGTTGACCGGGGAGCTGTTTTTT
>TRBV4-2|TRBJ1-2|-|-
CASSQGLTYGYTF
TGTGCCAGCAGCCAAGGACTGACCTATGGCTACACCTTC
>TRBV5-6|TRBJ2-3|-|TRBD1
CASSEGTGGTLGGDTQYF
TGTGCCAGCAGCGAGGGGACAGGGGGTACGCTAGGCGGGGATACGCAGTATTTT
>TRBV27|TRBJ2-1|-|-
CASSLHSYNEQFF
TGTGCCAGCAGTTTGCATAGCTACAATGAGCAGTTCTTC
>TRBV29-1|TRBJ1-2|once|-
CSVDTDYGYTF
TGCAGCGTTGACACGGACTATGGCTACACCTTC
>TRBV5-1|TRBJ2-3|-|-
CASSSTTMDTDTQYF
TGCGCCAGCAGCTCAACTACAATGGACACAGATACGCAGTATTTT
>TRBV30|TRBJ1-1|-|-
CAWTRAFF
TGTGCCTGGACGCGGGCTTTCTTT
>TRBV6-4|TRBJ2-1|-|TRBD2
CASRELAGDIHEQFF
TGTGCCAGCAGGGAACTAGCGGGAGATATACATGAGCAGTTCTTC
>TRBV5-4|TRBJ1-1|-|TRBD1
CASSLGQGVFGTEAFF
TGTGCCAGCAGCTTGGGTCAGGGGGTTTTTGGCACTGAAGCTTTCTTT
>TRBV5-4|TRBJ2-1|once|TRBD2
CASSFLAGGNNEQFF
TGTGCCAGCAGCTTTTTAGCGGGAGGGAACAATGAGCAGTTCTTC
>TRBV25-1|TRBJ2-5|-|TRBD2
CASSAGGQETQYF
TGTGCCAGCAGTGCGGGGGGTCAAGAGACCCAGTACTTC
>TRBV18|TRBJ1-2|-|TRBD1
CASSLDRGVYGYTF
TGTGCCAGCTCACTCGACAGGGGCGTCTATGGCTACACCTTC
>TRBV27|TRBJ2-1|once|TRBD2
CASNIGLAAEGEQFF
TGTGCCAGCAATATCGGACTAGCGGCGGAGGGTGAGCAGTTCTTC
>TRBV7-6|TRBJ2-5|once|-
CASSLGEEETQYF
TGTGCCAGCAGCTTAGGGGAGGAAGAGACCCAGTACTTC
>TRBV5-1|TRBJ2-7|-|-
CASYHFQGEQYF
TGCGCCAGCTACCACTTCCAGGGAGAGCAGTACTTC
>TRBV25-1|TRBJ2-7|-|TRBD1
CASSGDSYEQYF
TGTGCCAGCAGTGGGGACAGCTACGAGCAGTACTTC
>TRBV6-6|TRBJ1-5|-|-
CASRPRRDSNQPQHF
TGTGCCAGCAGGCCCCGCAGGGATAGCAATCAGCCCCAGCATTTT